This T cell receptor beta chain emerged from a study of cytomegalovirus exposure and HLA in healthy donors. Across the whole study: Earlier sequencing of about 200 million T cells yielded 90 million to 140 million unique TCR beta sequences. Some 80 million unique TCRs from HLA-typed donors were held in an early data release.

PCR employed 60 Vbeta and 13 Jbeta primers. Libraries were prepared by immunoSEQ multiplex PCR; TCRdb keeps only in-frame clonotypes and omits some of them. The table has fewer than 200,000 clones, roughly 80% seen once; the top ten hold around 0.69%. Findings and limits, study-wide: Roughly uniform sequencing depth across donors was assumed, possibly incorrectly. Being productive about 90% or about 30% of the time was typical of most TCR beta V segments in an earlier analysis.

The germline gives CDR1 SGHRS, CDR2 YFSETQ. The CDR3 runs to 13 residues. Between the trimmed V and J ends, which lost 4 bases and 7 bases, there was a span of 14 bases. A few counts support this clone. The antigen is not known. This TCR was recovered from a boy younger than 18 in good health and CMV-seronegative. This sequence joins TRBV5-1 and TRBJ1-2, with TRBD1 as a possible D gene (5 bases). Source material: PBMCs. In DNA, the CDR3 is TGCGCCAGCAGCCTTGACAGACCCATTGGCTACACCTTC. It translates to CASSLDRPIGYTF.